This T cell receptor (beta chain) is from a study of blood T cell repertoires in COVID-19. Looking at the study overall: T cells, B-cell-depleted T cells, or PBMCs provided the cDNA or gDNA that served as material.

The germline V gene encodes CDR1 GTSNPN and CDR2 SVGIG (reference sequence). V trimming: 0 bases; J trimming: 3 bases; junction bases outside the gene matches: 8. The CDR3 has 15 residues. The study recruited people aged 18 to 89 years across roughly 23 US areas. Cohort allocation depended upon clinical history that participants reported. Original analysis: The authors estimated nucleated cell counts from reference gene primer amplification. Data came from immunoSEQ multiplex PCR; TCRdb stores just in-frame clones and leaves some out. D and trimming were read from the DNA, whereas the V and J calls and clone size are those reported in that table. The sample consists of fewer than 500,000 clones, roughly 85% of them appearing once.

This TCR was recovered from a woman between 18 and 29 years old with acute COVID-19. Sequencing input: PBMCs or T cells enriched from blood (not recorded which). The gene calls are TRBV30 and TRBJ2-7; 7 bases align to TRBD1. In nucleotides, the CDR3 is TGTGCCTGGAGTGTACCGACGACAGGGATCTACGAGCAGTACTTC. Translating gives CAWSVPTTGIYEQYF.